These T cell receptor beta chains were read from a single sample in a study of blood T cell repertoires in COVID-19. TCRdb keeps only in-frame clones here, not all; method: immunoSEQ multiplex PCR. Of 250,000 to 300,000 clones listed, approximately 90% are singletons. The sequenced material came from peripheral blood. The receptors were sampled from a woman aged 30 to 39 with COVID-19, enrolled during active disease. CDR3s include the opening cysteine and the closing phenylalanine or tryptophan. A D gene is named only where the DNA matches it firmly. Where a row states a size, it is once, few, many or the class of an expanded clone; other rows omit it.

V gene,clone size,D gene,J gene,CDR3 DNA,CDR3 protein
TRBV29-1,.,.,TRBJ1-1,TGCAGCGGTGGACAGCAGAACACTGAAGCTTTCTTT,CSGGQQNTEAFF
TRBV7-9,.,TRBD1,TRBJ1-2,TGTGCCAGCAGCTTCCAATCTACAGGGGACTATGGCTACACCTTC,CASSFQSTGDYGYTF
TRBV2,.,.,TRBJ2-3,TGTGCCAGCACTTGGGTAGCCTCAGATACGCAGTATTTT,CASTWVASDTQYF
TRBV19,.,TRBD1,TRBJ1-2,TGTGCCAGTAGATCTCCCGGGACAGGAGGCGGAAACTATGGCTACACCTTC,CASRSPGTGGGNYGYTF
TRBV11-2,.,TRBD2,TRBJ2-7,TGTGCCAGCAGCCCGGGACTAGCCTCGGGGACCTACGAGCAGTACTTC,CASSPGLASGTYEQYF
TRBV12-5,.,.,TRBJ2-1,TGTGCTAGTGGTTTTTTAGCGGCCCCTGGGGATGAGCAGTTCTTC,CASGFLAAPGDEQFF
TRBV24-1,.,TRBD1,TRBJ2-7,TGTGCCACCCGAAGGACAGGGGGGGACGAGCAGTACTTC,CATRRTGGDEQYF
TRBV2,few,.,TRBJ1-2,TGTGCCAGCAGAGGAGGAGTACCGGTTAACTATGGCTACACCTTC,CASRGGVPVNYGYTF
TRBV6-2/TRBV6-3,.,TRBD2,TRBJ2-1,TGTGCCAGCAGTTACGAAGCTAGCGGGAGTAGTGAGCAGTTCTTC,CASSYEASGSSEQFF
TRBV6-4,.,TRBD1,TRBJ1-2,TGTGCCAGCAGTGACTCCCCGGACAGGGGCCTTTATGGCTACACCTTC,CASSDSPDRGLYGYTF
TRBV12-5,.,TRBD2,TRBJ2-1,TGTGCTAGTGGACCGACTAGCGTCTCCTACAATGAGCAGTTCTTC,CASGPTSVSYNEQFF
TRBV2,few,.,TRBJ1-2,TGTGCCAGCAGTGATGATTTAGGGGTCGCTGGCTACACCTTC,CASSDDLGVAGYTF
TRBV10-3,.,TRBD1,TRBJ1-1,TGTGCCATCAGTGTGAGGGGAGACAGGGTATTCACTGAAGCTTTCTTT,CAISVRGDRVFTEAFF
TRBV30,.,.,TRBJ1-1,TGTGCCTGGAGTGTACGTCTCAGGGAGGCTGAAGCTTTCTTT,CAWSVRLREAEAFF
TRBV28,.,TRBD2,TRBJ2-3,TGTGCCAGCAGTACCTTAGCGGGCTCTAGCACAGATACGCAGTATTTT,CASSTLAGSSTDTQYF
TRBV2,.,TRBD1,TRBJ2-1,TGTGCCAGCAGCGAAACACAGGGGGTCGGTGAGCAGTTCTTC,CASSETQGVGEQFF
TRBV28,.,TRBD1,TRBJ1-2,TGTGCCAGCAGCCTGACCGGGACAGCTAACTATGGCTACACCTTC,CASSLTGTANYGYTF
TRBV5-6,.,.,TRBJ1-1,TGTGCCAGCAGCTTCCGCGCAGGGAACACTGAAGCTTTCTTT,CASSFRAGNTEAFF
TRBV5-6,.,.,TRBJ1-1,TGTGCCAGCAGCGAAGGGGGACAAGAAGCTTTCTTT,CASSEGGQEAFF
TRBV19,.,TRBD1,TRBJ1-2,TGTGCCAGCCGGTCATCCGACAGGGTCCTTCAACCGCTTTATGGCTACACCTTC,CASRSSDRVLQPLYGYTF
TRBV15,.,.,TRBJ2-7,TGTGCCACCAGCTTCCGAGGGGGGGGGCCGAGCTCCTACGAGCAGTACTTC,CATSFRGGGPSSYEQYF
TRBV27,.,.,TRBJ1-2,TGTGCCAGCAGTTTATCCCCTCAACAGGGCTACACCTTC,CASSLSPQQGYTF
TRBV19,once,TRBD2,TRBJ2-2,TGTGCCAGTAGGTCGCGGGGGGTGGTGGAGCTGTTTTTT,CASRSRGVVELFF
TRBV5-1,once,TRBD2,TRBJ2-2,TGCGCCAGCAGCGGCCTAGCGGGAGGTGGCACCGGGGAGCTGTTTTTT,CASSGLAGGGTGELFF
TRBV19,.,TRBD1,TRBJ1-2,TGTGCCAGTAGCCAAGGACAGGGAACGTCAGGCTACACCTTC,CASSQGQGTSGYTF
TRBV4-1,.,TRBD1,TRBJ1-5,TGCGCCAGCAGCCAAGTTTCACAGGGGGGGTCTCAGCCCCAGCATTTT,CASSQVSQGGSQPQHF
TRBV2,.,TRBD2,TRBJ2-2,TGTGCCAGCAGTGCGAGAAACGGGAGGGCCATCGGGGAGCTGTTTTTT,CASSARNGRAIGELFF
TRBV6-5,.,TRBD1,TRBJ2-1,TGTGCCAGCAGCCAAAAGGGGGCGCGGAATGAGCAGTTCTTC,CASSQKGARNEQFF
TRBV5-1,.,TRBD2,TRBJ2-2,TGCGCCAGCAGCTTGTCACTAGCGGCCGGGGAGCTGTTTTTT,CASSLSLAAGELFF
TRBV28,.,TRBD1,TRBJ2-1,TGTGCCAGCAGTTCATGGACAGGGAACGAGCAGTTCTTC,CASSSWTGNEQFF
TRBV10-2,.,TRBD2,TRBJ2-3,TGCGCCAGCAGTGAATCGCGGGAGGAAGTACTGGGCACAGATACGCAGTATTTT,CASSESREEVLGTDTQYF
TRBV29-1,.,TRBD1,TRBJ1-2,TGCAGCGTTGTATTACAGGGGAATGGCTACACCTTC,CSVVLQGNGYTF
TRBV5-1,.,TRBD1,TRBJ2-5,TGCGCCAGCAGCCGAGGGACAGGGGGAGAGACCCAGTACTTC,CASSRGTGGETQYF
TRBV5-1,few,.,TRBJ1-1,TGCGCCAGCAGCTGGAAGCGCACGGACACTGAAGCTTTCTTT,CASSWKRTDTEAFF
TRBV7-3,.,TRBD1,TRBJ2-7,TGTGCCAGCAGCTTTGACAGGGGCAGTGAGCAGTACTTC,CASSFDRGSEQYF
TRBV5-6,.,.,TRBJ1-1,TGTGCCAGCAGCTCCGCAAACTCACGGAACAGGGAAGCTGAAGCTTTCTTT,CASSSANSRNREAEAFF